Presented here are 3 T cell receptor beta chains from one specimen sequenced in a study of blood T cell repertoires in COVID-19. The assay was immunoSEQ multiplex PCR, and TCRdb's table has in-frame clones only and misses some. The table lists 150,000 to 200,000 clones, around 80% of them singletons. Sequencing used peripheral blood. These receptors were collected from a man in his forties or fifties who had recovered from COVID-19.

The CDR3 region is CASSQDASGSVYEQYF. CDR3 bases: TGTGCCAGCAGCCAAGACGCTAGCGGGAGCGTGTACGAGCAGTACTTC. J is TRBJ2-7 and V is TRBV3-1 (or the pseudogene TRBV3-2); TRBD2 agrees at 10 bases. J lost 4 bases, V lost 0 bases, and 6 bases had no gene match. The CDR3 length is 16 residues. The germline CDR1 and CDR2 sequences are LGHDT and YNNKEL (reference sequence).

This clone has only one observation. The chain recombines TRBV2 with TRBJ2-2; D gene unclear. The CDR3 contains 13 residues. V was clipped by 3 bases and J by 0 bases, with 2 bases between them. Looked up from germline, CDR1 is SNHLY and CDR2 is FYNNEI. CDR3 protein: CASSDANTGELFF. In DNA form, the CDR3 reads TGTGCCAGCAGTGACGCGAACACCGGGGAGCTGTTTTTT.

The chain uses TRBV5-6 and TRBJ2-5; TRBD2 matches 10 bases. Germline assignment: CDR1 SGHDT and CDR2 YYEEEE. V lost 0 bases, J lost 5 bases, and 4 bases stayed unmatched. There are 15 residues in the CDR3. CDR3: CASSLGAGGPETQYF. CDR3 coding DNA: TGTGCCAGCAGCTTGGGAGCGGGAGGGCCCGAGACCCAGTACTTC.